A single sample gave rise to the 6 T cell receptor beta chains below, sequenced in a study of glioma-infiltrating T cells. The iRepertoire nested amplicon-rescue multiplex PCR amplified TCR alpha and beta CDR3s from RNA. TCRdb called the multiplex PCR reads again in MiXCR, with one record for every CDR3 protein. The sample shows about 140,000 distinct CDR3 sequences, about two fifths of them seen only once. The sequenced material came from glioma tissue, nonneoplastic brain tissue, or PBMCs (not recorded which). The origin of the receptors is a human donor with low-grade glioma or glioblastoma, undergoing nonglioma brain surgery, or in good health (not recorded which).

This clonotype appeared a few times. The chain couples TRBV24-1 to TRBJ1-5; tentative D call: TRBD1 (6 bases). Trimming took 3 bases from V and 3 from J, leaving 8 bases between them. Germline V gives CDR1 KGHDR, CDR2 SFDVKD. This CDR3 comprises 14 residues. The CDR3 loop is CATSDTGHNQPQHF. CDR3 DNA: TGTGCCACCAGTGATACAGGGCACAATCAGCCCCAGCATTTT.

This clonotype has more than one count but fewer than ten. The chain couples TRBV28 to TRBJ1-1; D gene ambiguous. This CDR3 has 12 residues. In germline, CDR1 is MDHEN, CDR2 SYDVKM. V lost 4 bases, J lost 0 bases, and 3 bases lay in between. The CDR3 spells CASSWMNTEAFF. CDR3 bases: TGTGCCAGCAGTTGGATGAACACTGAAGCTTTCTTT.

The chain is built from TRBV7-2 and TRBJ1-2, with TRBD1 matching 7 bases. With V trimmed by 5 bases and J by 3 bases, 9 bases remained unmatched. CDR1 and CDR2 (germline): SGHTA, FQGNSA. The CDR3 has 15 residues. CDR3 sequence: CASSPVGQAYYGYTF. The CDR3 DNA is TGTGCCAGCAGCCCCGTCGGACAGGCATACTATGGCTACACCTTC.

The chain has TRBV7-2 and TRBJ1-1; the D is unclear. The CDR3 is 13 residues long. The V and J ends lost 3 bases and 0 bases respectively, with 5 bases between them. CDR1 is SGHTA and CDR2 is FQGNSA in the germline V gene. The CDR3 here is CASSFQLNTEAFF. CDR3 DNA: TGTGCCAGCAGCTTCCAGTTGAACACTGAAGCTTTCTTT. Drawing the rest from reference TRBV7-2 and TRBJ1-1, the complete variable domain is GAGVSQSPSNKVTEKGKDVELRCDPISGHTALYWYRQSLGQGLEFLIYFQGNSAPDKSGLPSDRFSAERTGGSVSTLTIQRTQQEDSAVYLCASSFQLNTEAFFGQGTRLTVV.

The V gene is TRBV27, the J gene TRBJ2-7, with D perhaps TRBD1 (5 bases). There are 13 residues in the CDR3. Germline-derived CDR1 and CDR2 are MNHEY and SMNVEV (reference sequence). Trimming cost V 3 bases and J 2 bases, with 8 bases left between them. The CDR3 sequence is CASSFSGTYEQYF. CDR3 nucleotides: TGTGCCAGCAGTTTTTCAGGGACCTACGAGCAGTACTTC.

J is TRBJ1-6 and V is TRBV14; TRBD1 is a possible D gene (5 bases). Germline V gene sequence: CDR1 SGHDN, CDR2 FVKESK. V dropped 3 bases and J dropped 9 bases, with 12 bases sitting between them. This CDR3 contains 14 residues. The CDR3 DNA follows: TGTGCCAGCAGCCACATGACAGTGGGTTCACCCCTCCACTTT. Residues: CASSHMTVGSPLHF.